This TCR beta chain was identified during a study of blood T cell repertoires in COVID-19. Study-wide context: Specimens from acute and convalescent COVID-19 originated in the United States, Italy and Spain. From T cells, B-cell-depleted T cells, or PBMCs came the material, which was cDNA or gDNA.

This CDR3 contains 14 residues. Germline V lookup: CDR1 ENHRY, CDR2 SYGVKD. Trimming removed 4 bases from V and 1 base from J, with 10 bases in between. In the authors' methods: Reference gene primer amplification in the assay estimated nucleated cell counts. Generated by immunoSEQ multiplex PCR, the TCRdb table keeps only in-frame clones and is missing some. That table supplies the V and J calls and clone size; D and trimming were determined from the DNA. The sample carries 150,000 to 200,000 clones, about 93% recorded once. The source is a woman aged 50 to 65 with acute or convalescent COVID-19. What was sequenced was peripheral blood. The V call is TRBV10-3, the J call TRBJ1-1; D is unclear. The chain's CDR3 is CAISAGVGNTEAFF. The CDR3 DNA follows: TGTGCCATCAGTGCGGGAGTGGGGAACACTGAAGCTTTCTTT.